This T cell receptor (beta chain) originates from a study of blood T cell repertoires in COVID-19 (TCRdb year 2020). General notes on the study: Collaborator samples came from the United States, Italy and Spain and covered acute and convalescent phases of COVID-19. The material from the prospective study consisted of cDNA or gDNA derived from T cells, B-cell-depleted T cells, or PBMCs. Subjects who had been exposed to COVID-19, were actively infected with it, or had recovered from it provided the deeply sampled blood TCRbeta repertoires that made up the dataset. A freely available public database, intended as a resource for researchers studying the immune response to SARS-CoV-2, is where the repertoires were released. The samples were drawn from two sources: the first 160 participants of the ongoing ImmuneRACE study, and about 1,300 subjects contributed by 6 global collaborators. The sample metadata nearly always contained a de-identified subject ID, COVID-19 status, age in years and sex. Where available, HLA class I and class II types were taken from metadata supplied by the sample provider and were not determined by assay-based typing. Beyond this particular receptor, the publication reports: The amount of clinical and demographic metadata varied by source and participant and was provided uncurated.

Whole blood was collected in K2EDTA tubes by collaborating institutions according to the institutions' own protocols. Collaborator samples were shipped for TCRbeta analysis as frozen whole blood, isolated PBMCs, or DNA extracted from either sample type. In regard to this clone: No antigen is known for it. Per-base qualities were not stored, and no clone one base away is much larger.

TCRbeta CDR3 regions were amplified from genomic DNA using the immunoSEQ Assay, a bias-controlled multiplex PCR. Per the source publication's procedure: The number of nucleated cells in each sample was estimated by amplification of reference gene primers within the assay. Sequence reads were collapsed and filtered to measure the absolute abundance of every unique TCRbeta CDR3 rearrangement. For each sample, productive Simpson clonality was calculated by taking the square root of Simpson's diversity index across productive rearrangements. TCRdb retrieved this table from immuneACCESS and kept in-frame rearrangements only. Not all clones are present; in checked studies, unresolved V genes account for under half, and no reason is known for the remainder. The V and J calls and clone size were taken over from that table, and D and trimming were inferred from the DNA. The sample table shows 100,000 or so clones, and roughly 76% are seen once. More than 9% of the sample is held by the ten biggest clonotypes.

Taken from the germline V gene, the CDR1 and CDR2 loops are MGHDK and SYGVNS. Trimming takes 8 bases from V and 4 bases from J, and the germline ends sit 14 bases apart. Counted from cysteine to phenylalanine, this CDR3 has 13 amino acids. Of the read, only the CDR3 DNA is kept; its 39 bases are in frame from base 1. This TCR derives from a human donor in a cohort sampled during active COVID-19. The rearrangement combines TRBV25-1 with TRBJ1-1; a tentative D match to TRBD1 spans 6 bases. Sample: peripheral blood. The CDR3 protein sequence reads: CASQDRSLTEAFF. The nucleotide sequence reads TGTGCCAGCCAAGACAGGTCGCTCACTGAAGCTTTCTTT.